The entry below describes one TCR beta chain. The antigen is not known. Cells were stimulated with CMV-infected fibroblast lysates at approximately 10 ug/mL. CD40L-negative CD69-negative CD45RO-high memory CD4+ T cells were sorted as populations depleted of antigen-responding cells. The sample comes from a study of persistence of HIV-infected CD4 T cells. Study in general: A couple of participants gave one leukapheresis sample; others gave up to about 180 mL blood repeatedly. Study outcomes and limitations: Within sorted populations, more oligoclonal TCRs accompanied more oligoclonal proviruses. CMV- and Gag-responding cells had lower TCRbeta richness than CD3/CD28-responding cells.

The libraries were made with immunoSEQ version 4 in survey mode. Libraries were prepared by immunoSEQ multiplex PCR; TCRdb keeps only in-frame clonotypes and omits some of them. The sample contains 25,000 to 30,000 clones, around four fifths of which appear only once. V was shortened by 4 bases and J by 1 base, with 16 bases between the two germline ends. Germline assignment: CDR1 MNHEY and CDR2 SVGAGI. The CDR3 consists of 16 residues. The starting material was CD4+ T cells sorted from PBMCs after roughly 18-hour stimulation, obtained from a patient who received antiretroviral therapy. The receptor comes from an adult woman with HIV who was CMV-seropositive. V is TRBV6-5 and J is TRBJ1-2, with D possibly matching TRBD1 (6 bases). DNA for the CDR3: TGTGCCAGCAGTTCCCTGGGGGCATCTTTTAACTATGGCTACACCTTC. Translation gives CASSSLGASFNYGYTF.